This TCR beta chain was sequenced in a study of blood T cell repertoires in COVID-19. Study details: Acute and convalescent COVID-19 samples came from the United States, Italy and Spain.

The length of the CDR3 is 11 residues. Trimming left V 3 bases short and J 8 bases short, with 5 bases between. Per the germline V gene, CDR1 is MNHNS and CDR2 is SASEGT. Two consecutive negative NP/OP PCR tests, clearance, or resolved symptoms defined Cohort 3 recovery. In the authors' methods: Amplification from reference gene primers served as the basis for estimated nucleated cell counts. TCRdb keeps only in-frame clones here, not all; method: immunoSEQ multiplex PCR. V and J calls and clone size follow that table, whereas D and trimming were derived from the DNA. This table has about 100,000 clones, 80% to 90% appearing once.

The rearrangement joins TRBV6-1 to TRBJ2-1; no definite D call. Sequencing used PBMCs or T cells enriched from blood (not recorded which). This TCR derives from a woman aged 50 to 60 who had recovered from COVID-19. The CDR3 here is CASSEGDEQFF. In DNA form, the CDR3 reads TGTGCCAGCAGTGAGGGCGATGAGCAGTTCTTC.